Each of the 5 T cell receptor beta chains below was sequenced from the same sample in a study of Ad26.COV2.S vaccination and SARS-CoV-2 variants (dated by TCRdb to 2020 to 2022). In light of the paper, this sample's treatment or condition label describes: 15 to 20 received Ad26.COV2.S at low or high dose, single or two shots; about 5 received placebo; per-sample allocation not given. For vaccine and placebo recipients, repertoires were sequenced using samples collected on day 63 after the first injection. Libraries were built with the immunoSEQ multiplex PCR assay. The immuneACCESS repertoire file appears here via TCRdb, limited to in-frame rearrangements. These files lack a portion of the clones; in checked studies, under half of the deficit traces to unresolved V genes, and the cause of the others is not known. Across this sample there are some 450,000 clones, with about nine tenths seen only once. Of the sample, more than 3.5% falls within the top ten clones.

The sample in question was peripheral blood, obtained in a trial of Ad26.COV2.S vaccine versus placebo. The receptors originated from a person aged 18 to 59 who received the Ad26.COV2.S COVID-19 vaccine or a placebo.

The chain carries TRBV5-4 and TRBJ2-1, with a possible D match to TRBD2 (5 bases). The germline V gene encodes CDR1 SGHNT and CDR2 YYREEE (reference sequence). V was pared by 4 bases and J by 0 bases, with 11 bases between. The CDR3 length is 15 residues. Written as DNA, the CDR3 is TGTGCCAGCAGCCCTAGCAGAAACTCCTACAATGAGCAGTTCTTC. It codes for CASSPSRNSYNEQFF.

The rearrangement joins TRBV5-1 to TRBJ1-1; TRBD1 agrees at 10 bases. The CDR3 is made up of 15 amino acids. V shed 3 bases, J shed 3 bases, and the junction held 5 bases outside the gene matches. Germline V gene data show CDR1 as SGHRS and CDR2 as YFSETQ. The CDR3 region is CASSSTGQGYTEAFF. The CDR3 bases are TGCGCCAGCAGCTCTACGGGACAGGGGTACACTGAAGCTTTCTTT.

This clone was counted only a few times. The CDR3 DNA is TGTGCCAGCAGCCCGACAGCGGGAGGGTCAATTTCCTACGAGCAGTACTTC. Translated: CASSPTAGGSISYEQYF. The chain recombines TRBV7-8 with TRBJ2-7; 10 bases align to TRBD2. The CDR3 spans 17 residues. The germline V gene encodes CDR1 SGHVS and CDR2 FQNEAQ. After removal of 5 bases from V and 1 base from J, the junction contained 11 bases not matched to a gene.

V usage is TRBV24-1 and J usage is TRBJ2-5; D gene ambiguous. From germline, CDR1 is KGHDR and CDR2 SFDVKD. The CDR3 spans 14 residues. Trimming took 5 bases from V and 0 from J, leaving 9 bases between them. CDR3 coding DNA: TGTGCCACCAGTGCCAGGACGGACCAAGAGACCCAGTACTTC. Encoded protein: CATSARTDQETQYF.

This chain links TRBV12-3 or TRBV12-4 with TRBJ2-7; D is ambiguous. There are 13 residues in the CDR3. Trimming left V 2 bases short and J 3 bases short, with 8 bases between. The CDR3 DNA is TGTGCCAGCAGTTTATTTGCCGACTACGAGCAGTACTTC. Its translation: CASSLFADYEQYF.